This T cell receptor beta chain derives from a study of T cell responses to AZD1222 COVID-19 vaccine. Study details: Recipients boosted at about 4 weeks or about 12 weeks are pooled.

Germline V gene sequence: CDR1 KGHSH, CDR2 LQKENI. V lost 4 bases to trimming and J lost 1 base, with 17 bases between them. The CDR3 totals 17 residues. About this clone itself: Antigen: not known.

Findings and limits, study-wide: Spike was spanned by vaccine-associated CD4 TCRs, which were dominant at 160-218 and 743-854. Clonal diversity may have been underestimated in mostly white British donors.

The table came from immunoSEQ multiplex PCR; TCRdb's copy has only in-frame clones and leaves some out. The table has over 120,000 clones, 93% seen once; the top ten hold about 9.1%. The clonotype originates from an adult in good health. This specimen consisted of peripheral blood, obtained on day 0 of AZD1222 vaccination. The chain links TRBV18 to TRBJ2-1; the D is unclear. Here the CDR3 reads CASSLLHGDSSYNEQFF. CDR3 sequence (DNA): TGTGCCAGCTCACTCCTCCATGGTGATTCTTCCTACAATGAGCAGTTCTTC.